The clone carrying this T cell receptor beta chain was observed a handful of times. The antigen is not known. This sample was taken from a study of T cells in Graves' hyperthyroidism and ophthalmopathy. At the level of the study: Peripheral blood sampling occurred at initial diagnosis, before any treatment.

Losses at the gene ends were 3 bases for V and 7 bases for J; bases not matched to a gene: 18. Germline V gives CDR1 PRHDT, CDR2 FYEKMQ (reference sequence). The CDR3 runs to 18 residues. Study-wide results and caveats: The model's output predicted ophthalmopathy at a median of 6.5 months prior to onset. Within blood appeared most thyroid clonotypes that had expanded above 0.001.

RNA transcripts were the template for amplifying TCR beta CDR3 regions. The TCR CDR3 first-round RT-PCR relied on the HTBI primer set. Each CDR3 protein gets one entry after TCRdb re-called the multiplex PCR reads with MiXCR. The sample carries 350,000 to 400,000 distinct CDR3 sequences, 15% recorded once. This TCR came from a woman between 25 and 40 years old with Graves' hyperthyroidism. Specimen: blood. The J gene is TRBJ2-1, the V gene TRBV13; 7 nucleotides align to TRBD2. The CDR3 sequence is CASSLRAGTLGGRNEQFF. The DNA of the CDR3 is TGTGCCAGCAGCTTGAGAGCGGGGACGTTGGGAGGGCGGAATGAGCAGTTCTTC.